This entry lists 29 T cell receptor beta chains sequenced from one sample in a study of blood T cell repertoires in COVID-19. Data came from immunoSEQ multiplex PCR; TCRdb stores just in-frame clones and leaves some out. The sample lists around 270,000 clones; 80% to 90% were seen once. What was sequenced was peripheral blood. Every receptor here comes from a man aged 25-45 years with acute or convalescent COVID-19.

This chain links TRBV3-1 (or the pseudogene TRBV3-2) with TRBJ2-1; D is unresolved. The germline V gene encodes CDR1 LGHDT and CDR2 YNNKEL (reference sequence). The CDR3 sequence is 11 residues long. V was cut by 4 bases and J by 9 bases, with 7 bases left in between. The CDR3 nucleotides read TGTGCCAGCAGCCGTCCTTCTGAGCAGTTCTTC. It encodes CASSRPSEQFF.

The CDR3 region has the DNA TGTGCCTGGAGTGTACCAGGGACAGGGTCGGGTGAGCAGTACTTC. Amino acids: CAWSVPGTGSGEQYF. This chain joins TRBV30 and TRBJ2-7, with 9 bases matching TRBD1. This CDR3 comprises 15 residues. Looked up from germline, CDR1 is GTSNPN and CDR2 is SVGIG (reference sequence). V lost 0 bases and J lost 7; bases outside the gene matches: 10. The entire variable domain, with the rest obtained from reference TRBV30 and TRBJ2-7, is as follows: SQTIHQWPATLVQPVGSPLSLECTVEGTSNPNLYWYRQAAGRGLQLLFYSVGIGQISSEVPQNLSASRPQDRQFILSSKKLLLSDSGFYLCAWSVPGTGSGEQYFGPGTRLTVT.

This clone was detected once. This rearrangement joins TRBV4-1 to TRBJ1-1; D is ambiguous. Trimming took off 1 base at V and 4 bases at J, with 16 bases between the two ends. The CDR3 has 16 amino acids. In germline, CDR1 is MGHRA, CDR2 YSYEKL. CDR3 in amino acids: CASSQVAGPRSTEAFF. In DNA, the CDR3 is TGCGCCAGCAGCCAAGTAGCGGGCCCGCGAAGCACTGAAGCTTTCTTT.

Here the CDR3 reads CASSPGQGVIDTQYF. The CDR3, as DNA: TGTGCCAGCAGCCCTGGACAGGGGGTTATAGATACGCAGTATTTT. V and J are TRBV7-9 and TRBJ2-3; 10 nucleotides align to TRBD1. Germline CDR1 is SEHNR and CDR2 is FQNEAQ (reference sequence). The V and J ends lost 5 bases and 5 bases, in that order; junction bases with no gene match: 7. This CDR3 region has 15 residues.

Regarding this clone: The same CDR3 also results from other DNA sequences found in this sample. Here the CDR3 reads CASSFRSGELFF. The DNA for the CDR3 is TGTGCCAGCAGTTTTAGATCAGGGGAGCTGTTTTTT. The chain links TRBV28 to TRBJ2-2, with D unresolved. Trimming shortened V by 3 bases and J by 8 bases, and 7 bases separated the two germline ends. The germline V gene encodes CDR1 MDHEN and CDR2 SYDVKM. The CDR3 loop spans 12 amino acids.

The chain is built from TRBV30 and TRBJ1-1, with TRBD1 as a possible D gene (6 bases). The CDR3 is 13 residues long. The ends were cut back, 2 bases at V and 0 bases at J, with 7 bases in the middle. CDR1 and CDR2 from the germline V gene are GTSNPN and SVGIG (reference sequence). CDR3 amino acids: CAWSQGMNTEAFF. In DNA form, the CDR3 reads TGTGCCTGGAGTCAGGGGATGAACACTGAAGCTTTCTTT.

This chain connects TRBV19 to TRBJ2-1; tentative D call: TRBD2 (5 bases). Germline V lookup: CDR1 LNHDA, CDR2 SQIVND (reference sequence). Deletions cut 1 base from V and 8 bases from J, with 18 bases between. The CDR3 runs 16 residues. CDR3 DNA sequence: TGTGCCAGTAGTATAGTTGTCTCAGGAGCCGGGGATGAGCAGTTCTTC. This codes for CASSIVVSGAGDEQFF.

The chain combines TRBV5-1 with TRBJ2-4; 8 bases match TRBD2. V was clipped by 4 bases and J by 7 bases; unmatched bases: 7. The CDR3 runs to 14 residues. Germline-derived CDR1 and CDR2 are SGHRS and YFSETQ. CDR3 residues: CASSRYQRGNIQYF. The CDR3 DNA reads TGCGCCAGCAGCCGGTACCAGCGGGGGAACATTCAGTACTTC.

The chain uses TRBV5-1 and TRBJ2-6; no firm D call. CDR1 and CDR2 (germline): SGHRS, YFSETQ. Trimming removed 6 bases from V and 0 bases from J, with 10 bases in between. The CDR3 is 15 residues long. CDR3 coding DNA: TGCGCCAGCACCCCGCAGGTCTCTGGGGCCAACGTCCTGACTTTC. Amino acid sequence: CASTPQVSGANVLTF.

This chain links TRBV6-6 with TRBJ1-6; no reliable D call. The CDR3 has 13 amino acids. Germline V lookup: CDR1 MNHNY, CDR2 SVGAGI (reference sequence). Trimming took off 7 bases at V and 7 bases at J, with 11 bases between the two ends. As DNA, the CDR3 is TGTGCCAGCACAGGCAGACAAAATTCACCCCTCCACTTT. The encoded protein is CASTGRQNSPLHF.

This rearrangement joins TRBV19 to TRBJ2-1; TRBD2 matches at 8 bases. This CDR3 is 15 amino acids long. The germline V gene encodes CDR1 LNHDA and CDR2 SQIVND (reference sequence). V lost 7 bases, J lost 5 bases, and 10 bases stayed unmatched. DNA for the CDR3: TGTGCCAGTAATCCCCGACTAGCGCAAAACAATGAGCAGTTCTTC. Translated: CASNPRLAQNNEQFF. Full variable domain (missing parts from reference TRBV19 and TRBJ2-1): DGGITQSPKYLFRKEGQNVTLSCEQNLNHDAMYWYRQDPGQGLRLIYYSQIVNDFQKGDIAEGYSVSREKKESFPLTVTSAQKNPTAFYLCASNPRLAQNNEQFFGPGTRLTVL.

The chain recombines TRBV27 with TRBJ2-1; D is perhaps TRBD2 (6 bases). This CDR3 spans 13 amino acids. CDR1 and CDR2 from the germline V gene are MNHEY and SMNVEV (reference sequence). The V end was cut by 4 bases, the J end by 9 bases, with 13 bases between. In nucleotides, the CDR3 is TGTGCCAGCAGTTCAGAGCGGGCGCCTGAGCAGTTCTTC. This encodes CASSSERAPEQFF.

The sample holds one count of this clone. The J gene is TRBJ1-3, the V gene TRBV28; D uncertain. There are 15 residues in the CDR3. V was pared by 1 base and J by 0 bases, with 7 bases between. Germline assignment: CDR1 MDHEN and CDR2 SYDVKM. This CDR3 reads CASSLYGSSGNTIYF. CDR3 DNA: TGTGCCAGCAGTTTATACGGTTCCTCTGGAAACACCATATATTTT.

Details on this clone: The same CDR3 is also encoded by other DNA sequences in this sample. V and J are TRBV7-9 and TRBJ2-1; 11 bases fit TRBD1. The germline V gene encodes CDR1 SEHNR and CDR2 FQNEAQ (reference sequence). The J segment lost 4 bases and the V segment lost 1 base, leaving 3 bases of the junction unmatched. The CDR3 runs 16 residues. CDR3 nucleotides: TGTGCCAGCAGCTTAGGCGGACAGGGGGCGTACAATGAGCAGTTCTTC. Encoded protein: CASSLGGQGAYNEQFF. Full variable domain (missing parts from reference TRBV7-9 and TRBJ2-1): DTGVSQNPRHKITKRGQNVTFRCDPISEHNRLYWYRQTLGQGPEFLTYFQNEAQLEKSRLLSDRFSAERPKGSFSTLEIQRTEQGDSAMYLCASSLGGQGAYNEQFFGPGTRLTVL.

The chain employs TRBV6-1 and TRBJ1-6; D call uncertain. This CDR3 comprises 11 residues. In germline, CDR1 is MNHNS, CDR2 SASEGT. The V end was cut by 3 bases, the J end by 12 bases, with 6 bases between. The DNA of the CDR3 is TGTGCCAGCAGTGACGGTAGACCCCTCCACTTT. Translation: CASSDGRPLHF.

J is TRBJ1-1 and V is TRBV18; perhaps TRBD1 as D (6 bases). Germline values: CDR1 KGHSH, CDR2 LQKENI. V lost 2 bases, J lost 4 bases, and 17 bases lay in between. The length of the CDR3 is 16 residues. CDR3 DNA: TGTGCCAGCTCACCATCAACCGGGACACTGCCCACTGAAGCTTTCTTT. The encoded protein is CASSPSTGTLPTEAFF.

The chain carries TRBV28 and TRBJ1-2; no clear D gene. The CDR3 runs 13 residues. Trimming took off 3 bases at V and 4 bases at J, with 9 bases between the two ends. Germline CDR1 reads MDHEN; CDR2 reads SYDVKM. The CDR3 sequence: CASSFTARYGYTF. The CDR3 DNA is TGTGCCAGCAGTTTCACAGCACGCTATGGCTACACCTTC.

CDR3 amino acids: CSASAGYSNQPQHF. The DNA for the CDR3 is TGCAGTGCTAGTGCAGGGTATAGCAATCAGCCCCAGCATTTT. The gene calls are TRBV20-1 and TRBJ1-5; D possibly corresponds to TRBD1 (5 bases). With 3 bases removed from V and 0 bases from J, the gap between germline ends came to 9 bases. The germline V gene encodes CDR1 DFQATT and CDR2 SNEGSKA (reference sequence). The CDR3 consists of 14 residues.

The V call is TRBV3-1 (or the pseudogene TRBV3-2), the J call TRBJ1-1; D perhaps matches TRBD1 (6 bases). The germline V gene has CDR1 LGHDT and CDR2 YNNKEL (reference sequence). V was pared by 4 bases and J by 4 bases, with 19 bases between. The CDR3 is 16 residues long. The CDR3 DNA reads as TGTGCCAGCAGCCGCCGCCAGGGGTCCAGAGGCACTGAAGCTTTCTTT. Translated, it gives CASSRRQGSRGTEAFF.

This rearrangement joins TRBV10-1 to TRBJ2-2, with D uncertain. CDR1 is WNHNN, CDR2 SYGVQD, per germline (reference sequence). V lost 3 bases and J 6 bases, leaving 8 bases between the germline ends. This CDR3 contains 13 residues. The CDR3 protein is CASSEVAPGELFF. The CDR3 region has the DNA TGCGCCAGCAGTGAAGTGGCCCCCGGGGAGCTGTTTTTT.

This rearrangement joins TRBV18 to TRBJ1-4; D is unclear. Germline CDR1 and CDR2: KGHSH and LQKENI. The CDR3 extends over 15 amino acids. The V gene lost 3 bases and the J gene lost 5 bases, with 13 bases spanning the gap. CDR3 sequence reads: CASSPGWRKNEKLFF. In nucleotides, the CDR3 is TGTGCCAGCTCACCGGGTTGGAGGAAGAATGAAAAACTGTTTTTT.

The V call is TRBV19, the J call TRBJ1-4, with a possible D match to TRBD1 (5 bases). This CDR3 comprises 15 residues. V dropped 10 bases and J dropped 3 bases, with 18 bases sitting between them. The germline gives CDR1 LNHDA, CDR2 SQIVND (reference sequence). The CDR3 sequence: CATGREGRANEKLFF. In DNA, the CDR3 is TGTGCCACCGGGAGAGAGGGGCGGGCTAATGAAAAACTGTTTTTT.

The CDR3, as DNA: TGCGCCAGCAGCCAAGAAAATCGCGACGGGGAGACCCAGTACTTC. Protein: CASSQENRDGETQYF. The chain recombines TRBV4-1 with TRBJ2-5; no reliable D call. Germline V CDR1 and CDR2: MGHRA, YSYEKL. The germline V and J ends were trimmed by 0 bases and 5 bases, with 13 bases remaining between them. The CDR3 runs to 15 residues.

The chain is built from TRBV28 and TRBJ2-7; TRBD1 matches 9 bases. V was clipped by 5 bases and J by 4 bases; unmatched bases: 6. Germline-derived CDR1 and CDR2 are MDHEN and SYDVKM. CDR3 size: 14 residues. This CDR3 reads CASSTTGGRYEQYF. CDR3 DNA: TGTGCCAGCAGTACCACAGGGGGCCGTTACGAGCAGTACTTC.

The chain carries TRBV27 and TRBJ2-1; 9 bases match TRBD2. Germline V CDR1 and CDR2: MNHEY, SMNVEV (reference sequence). This CDR3 has 20 amino acids. V shed 1 base, J shed 1 base, and the junction held 14 bases outside the gene matches. The CDR3 DNA reads as TGTGCCAGCAGTTTATTTTGGGCGGGAGGGCCTTCAGGGTCCTACAATGAGCAGTTCTTC. Amino acids: CASSLFWAGGPSGSYNEQFF.

V and J are TRBV5-6 and TRBJ1-2; D gene unclear. The germline V and J ends were trimmed by 2 bases and 4 bases, with 9 bases remaining between them. The V gene's germline CDR1 is SGHDT and CDR2 YYEEEE. This CDR3 has 13 residues. The CDR3 sequence: CASSFGNSYGYTF. The DNA of the CDR3 is TGTGCCAGCAGCTTCGGGAACAGCTATGGCTACACCTTC.

The rearrangement links TRBV5-6 to TRBJ2-3; D not certain. The CDR3 spans 12 residues. Germline V gene lookup returns CDR1 SGHDT and CDR2 YYEEEE. V was cut by 0 bases and J by 10 bases, with 9 bases left in between. CDR3 DNA sequence: TGTGCCAGCAGCTTGGTCGCCCAGGCGCAGTATTTT. This sequence encodes CASSLVAQAQYF.

CDR3 residues: CASSLGQGDTGELFF. The DNA for the CDR3 is TGCGCCAGCAGCTTGGGGCAGGGGGACACCGGGGAGCTGTTTTTT. This chain connects TRBV5-1 to TRBJ2-2, with 7 positions matching TRBD1. CDR3 size: 15 residues. Germline V lookup: CDR1 SGHRS, CDR2 YFSETQ. After removal of 0 bases from V and 3 bases from J, the junction contained 2 bases not matched to a gene. The variable domain in full, completed from reference TRBV5-1 and TRBJ2-2, reads KAGVTQTPRYLIKTRGQQVTLSCSPISGHRSVSWYQQTPGQGLQFLFEYFSETQRNKGNFPGRFSGRQFSNSRSEMNVSTLELGDSALYLCASSLGQGDTGELFFGEGSRLTVL.

The J gene is TRBJ1-5, the V gene TRBV19; no reliable D call. Germline V gene lookup returns CDR1 LNHDA and CDR2 SQIVND (reference sequence). Trimming shortened V by 1 base and J by 0 bases, and 13 bases separated the two germline ends. This CDR3 contains 17 residues. The CDR3 sequence: CASSIGAGRDSNQPQHF. In DNA, the CDR3 is TGTGCCAGTAGTATAGGTGCCGGGAGGGATAGCAATCAGCCCCAGCATTTT.